This T cell receptor beta chain originates from a study of a mutant IDH1 vaccine in newly diagnosed glioma (dated by TCRdb to the early 2020s). Looking at the study overall: Of the 30 to 35 patients who were treated, approximately 62% were male and about 40% were female, and the mean age was approximately 40 years. Before enrollment, most patients had been given radiochemotherapy with temozolomide as standard therapy, while the rest had received either radiotherapy alone or temozolomide alone. Six visits were used for peripheral blood collection: V03 (baseline), V05, V07, V10, V12 and V13. For exploratory analyses, roughly 25 treated patients had longitudinal TCRB deep sequencing done wherever samples were available.

Results the study describes overall, beyond this receptor: According to the authors, sample limitations meant that analyses of patient blood samples could not be reproduced. Pseudoprogression appeared unrelated to alterations in the top peripheral T cell clonotypes detected by TCRB sequencing. Immune responses induced by the vaccine were seen in more than 85% of patients across multiple MHC alleles. Selection of PBMC samples for TCRB deep sequencing was based on availability.

The sample's time point label is to be understood as: baseline, week 1 (first vaccination visit). The treatment or condition label of this sample denotes: pre-vaccination baseline after standard-of-care therapy. The donors had newly diagnosed IDH1-mutant astrocytomas of WHO grade 3 or 4 that showed loss of nuclear ATRX. The samples were drawn from NOA16, a multicentre, single-arm, open-label phase I trial in Germany that tested a mutant IDH1 peptide vaccine in humans for the first time. Visit V03 blood draws served as the baseline sample for immunogenicity testing. The DNeasy Blood and Tissue Kit was used to extract genomic DNA from EDTA blood for TCRB sequencing. In regard to this clone: No antigen is known for it. Within one base of it there is no much larger clone, and no base qualities were kept.

Libraries were constructed by the immunoSEQ multiplex PCR assay. The hsTCRB Kit was used according to the manufacturer's protocol to amplify rearranged TCR beta chain sequences. TCRB libraries were sequenced on an Illumina MiSeq. Processing in the source paper ran as follows. Demultiplexing, trimming and gene mapping were performed with the kit vendor's proprietary platform. Drawn from immuneACCESS, this table holds only the in-frame rearrangements with V and J called that TCRdb kept. Clones are partly lost; checked studies trace under half to an unresolved V gene and leave the rest unexplained. That table furnishes V, J and clone size, whereas the DNA furnished D and trimming. The sample table shows some 67,000 clones, and approximately 82% are seen once. The top ten clones comprise over 4% of the sample. This clonotype was obtained from a woman younger than 30 with glioma. Some clones in this sample may be carry-over from other donors' samples. The sample consisted of peripheral blood mononuclear cells (PBMCs), taken from a glioma patient treated with radiotherapy, temozolomide or both.

The nucleotide sequence reads TGTGCCAGCAGTCCGGGACTAGCGGACGGGTTTTATAAGCAGTACTTC. This codes for CASSPGLADGFYKQYF. This chain joins TRBV27 to TRBJ2-7; 11 bases in the middle match TRBD2. CDR1 and CDR2, looked up from the germline V gene (reference sequence), are MNHEY and SMNVEV. After removal of 5 bases from V and 8 bases from J, the junction retains 14 bases not matched to a gene. Taken from cysteine to phenylalanine, the CDR3 has 16 residues. Only the CDR3 region is kept as DNA, spanning 48 bases read in frame from base 1.